This is a list of T cell receptor beta chains from one sample in a study of CD8+CD57+ T cells in acquired aplastic anemia. Each CDR3 protein is one row after TCRdb ran MiXCR on the reads. The profile shows approximately 300,000 distinct CDR3 sequences, 56% of them singletons. Sequences were obtained from sorted CD4+, CD8+, or CD8+CD57+ T cells (not recorded which) from PBMCs. These receptors were taken from a human donor with aplastic anemia. The CDR3 runs from the conserved cysteine through the conserved F or W. Each record gives: V gene, J gene, clone size, D gene, CDR3 protein, CDR3 DNA. A D gene is named only where the DNA matches it firmly. Only some rows state a clone size, as once, few, many or a class for expanded clones.

>TRBV20-1|TRBJ2-7|NA|NA
CSARGGAPYEQYF
TGCAGTGCTAGAGGCGGGGCACCCTACGAGCAGTACTTC
>TRBV6-1|TRBJ1-2|many|TRBD1
CASSATGSRYGYTF
TGTGCCAGCAGTGCGACAGGGAGTAGGTATGGCTACACCTTC
>TRBV6-1|TRBJ1-2|many|TRBD1
CASRTGVYGYTF
TGTGCCAGCAGGACAGGGGTCTATGGCTACACCTTC
>TRBV5-1|TRBJ2-3|many|TRBD2
CASRQGTSGYTDTQYF
TGCGCCAGCAGACAAGGGACTAGCGGATACACAGATACGCAGTATTTT
>TRBV7-2|TRBJ2-7|NA|TRBD1
CASSQHRDRSYEQYF
TGTGCCAGCAGCCAGCACCGGGACAGGTCGTACGAGCAGTACTTC
>TRBV6-1|TRBJ1-1|many|NA
CASRRSLQTNTEAFF
TGTGCCAGCAGGAGATCGTTGCAGACGAACACTGAAGCTTTCTTT
>TRBV5-6|TRBJ2-3|many|TRBD2
CASSFREAGFTDTQYF
TGTGCCAGCAGCTTCAGGGAAGCGGGATTCACAGATACGCAGTATTTT
>TRBV20-1|TRBJ1-4|NA|NA
CSARDWGADSDKLFF
TGCAGTGCTAGAGATTGGGGGGCGGATTCGGACAAACTGTTTTTT
>TRBV7-9|TRBJ2-1|few|NA
CASSLAPLVNEQFF
TGTGCCAGCAGCTTAGCGCCACTAGTCAATGAGCAGTTCTTC
>TRBV2|TRBJ2-2|NA|NA
CASREGGDTGELFF
TGTGCCAGCAGGGAGGGGGGGGACACCGGGGAGCTGTTTTTT
>TRBV20-1|TRBJ2-7|NA|TRBD1
CSASYTGTGGYEQYF
TGCAGTGCTAGTTACACCGGGACAGGGGGCTACGAGCAGTACTTC
>TRBV12-3/TRBV12-4|TRBJ2-5|many|NA
CASKPGGTELETQYF
TGTGCCAGCAAACCCGGGGGAACTGAGCTCGAGACCCAGTACTTC
>TRBV2|TRBJ2-7|once|TRBD2
CASRATSGRGEQYF
TGTGCCAGCAGGGCTACTAGCGGGAGAGGCGAGCAGTACTTC
>TRBV12-3/TRBV12-4|TRBJ1-1|many|NA
CASSLREVTEAFF
TGTGCCAGCAGTTTGCGTGAGGTCACTGAAGCTTTCTTT
>TRBV3-1|TRBJ2-1|many|NA
CASTTAGDEQFF
TGTGCCAGCACCACAGCCGGGGATGAGCAGTTCTTC
>TRBV29-1|TRBJ2-5|many|TRBD2
CSVVSGGGARQETQYF
TGCAGCGTTGTGAGTGGCGGGGGGGCACGTCAAGAGACCCAGTACTTC
>TRBV7-3|TRBJ2-1|NA|TRBD2
CASSLGTTINSYNEQFF
TGTGCCAGCAGCCTGGGGACTACCATAAACTCCTACAATGAGCAGTTCTTC
>TRBV20-1|TRBJ1-1|NA|NA
CSAREQAGFSEAFF
TGCAGTGCTAGAGAACAGGCCGGGTTCTCTGAAGCTTTCTTT
>TRBV7-9|TRBJ2-7|few|TRBD1
CASGGTGTYEQYF
TGTGCCAGCGGAGGGACAGGAACCTACGAGCAGTACTTC
>TRBV7-9|TRBJ2-6|NA|NA
CASSLAFVSGANVLTF
TGTGCCAGCAGCTTAGCGTTTGTCTCTGGGGCCAACGTCCTGACGTTC
>TRBV7-2|TRBJ1-3|NA|NA
CASSLVDSGNTIYF
TGTGCCAGCAGCTTAGTTGACTCTGGAAACACCATATATTTT
>TRBV20-1|TRBJ2-7|NA|NA
CSAPVPPNEQYF
TGCAGTGCCCCTGTACCCCCTAACGAGCAGTACTTC
>TRBV5-4|TRBJ2-2|many|TRBD1
CASRKGAQGPFAGELFF
TGTGCCAGCAGAAAGGGGGCGCAAGGGCCTTTTGCCGGGGAGCTGTTTTTT
>TRBV7-9|TRBJ1-2|NA|TRBD1
CASSSDRDLGGYTF
TGTGCCAGCAGCTCGGACAGGGATCTAGGTGGCTACACCTTC
>TRBV7-6|TRBJ2-7|once|TRBD1
CASSGTGGSHEQYF
TGTGCCAGCAGCGGGACAGGGGGCTCCCACGAGCAGTACTTC
>TRBV2|TRBJ2-7|once|TRBD1
CASEPGTANNYEQYF
TGTGCCAGCGAGCCCGGGACAGCCAACAACTACGAGCAGTACTTC
>TRBV7-2|TRBJ2-5|NA|NA
CASSFLTQETQYF
TGTGCCAGCAGCTTCCTGACCCAAGAGACCCAGTACTTC
>TRBV24-1|TRBJ2-2|once|NA
CATSDPTLNTGELFF
TGTGCCACCAGTGATCCGACATTGAACACCGGGGAGCTGTTTTTT
>TRBV9|TRBJ2-3|NA|NA
CASSVWDSKDTQYF
TGTGCCAGCAGCGTATGGGACTCCAAGGATACGCAGTATTTT
>TRBV6-1|TRBJ2-5|NA|TRBD2
CASKAGQETQYF
TGTGCCAGCAAAGCGGGGCAAGAGACCCAGTACTTC
>TRBV14|TRBJ2-6|many|NA
CASSQDRAGANVLTF
TGTGCCAGCAGCCAAGATCGAGCTGGAGCCAACGTCCTGACTTTC
>TRBV20-1|TRBJ2-3|NA|TRBD2
CSAADAGGTDTQYF
TGCAGTGCTGCCGACGCGGGGGGCACAGATACGCAGTATTTT
>TRBV7-9|TRBJ1-2|NA|NA
CASSLGREGYTF
TGTGCCAGCAGCTTAGGCAGAGAAGGCTACACCTTC
>TRBV19|TRBJ1-2|NA|NA
CASSKRGSHFYGYTF
TGTGCCAGTAGTAAGAGAGGATCTCATTTCTATGGCTACACCTTC
>TRBV14|TRBJ2-6|NA|TRBD1
CASSPPDRRFSGANVLTF
TGTGCCAGCAGCCCACCGGACAGGAGATTCTCTGGGGCCAACGTCCTGACTTTC
>TRBV2|TRBJ1-2|NA|TRBD1
CASRGQGVGYGYTF
TGTGCCAGCAGGGGACAGGGGGTTGGCTATGGCTACACCTTC
>TRBV15|TRBJ1-6|NA|NA
CATSSGWGTPLHF
TGTGCCACCAGCAGTGGATGGGGGACACCCCTCCACTTT
>TRBV9|TRBJ2-5|NA|NA
CASTETGYEETQYF
TGTGCCAGCACCGAGACAGGTTATGAGGAGACCCAGTACTTC
>TRBV11-2|TRBJ1-1|many|NA
CASSLDLNRATEAFF
TGTGCCAGCAGCTTAGATTTGAACAGGGCTACTGAAGCTTTCTTT
>TRBV14|TRBJ2-7|NA|NA
CASSQAGVLKQYF
TGTGCCAGCAGCCAAGCAGGTGTACTGAAGCAGTACTTC
>TRBV2|TRBJ2-5|NA|TRBD2
CASSASRSGTSGTQYF
TGTGCCAGCAGTGCTAGTAGGTCCGGGACTAGCGGGACCCAGTACTTC
>TRBV10-3|TRBJ1-2|NA|NA
CAIRMYELGYTF
TGTGCCATTCGGATGTATGAGTTGGGCTACACCTTC
>TRBV9|TRBJ1-1|few|TRBD1
CASSASTGEAFF
TGTGCCAGCAGCGCCTCGACAGGGGAAGCTTTCTTT
>TRBV9|TRBJ1-1|many|NA
CASSPGHGYAFF
TGTGCCAGCAGCCCCGGTCACGGGTATGCTTTCTTT
>TRBV2|TRBJ2-7|few|TRBD1
CASRDETGFRFYEQYF
TGTGCCAGCAGAGACGAGACAGGGTTTCGTTTCTACGAGCAGTACTTC